The subject of this entry is one TCR beta chain. This sample was taken from a study of blood T cell repertoires in COVID-19. Across the study: Acute and convalescent COVID-19 samples came from the United States, Italy and Spain.

Authors' data handling: Cell counts per sample came from amplifying reference gene primers. TCRdb's copy holds only in-frame clones and misses some; the assay was immunoSEQ multiplex PCR. Clone size and the V and J calls come from that table; the DNA yielded D and trimming. Seen here are about 200,000 clones, about 85% observed once, and the top ten hold around 20%. Individuals drawn from about two dozen US areas were about 18 to 89 years old. Participant-given clinical history determined each cohort assignment. Per the germline V gene, CDR1 is SGHNT and CDR2 is YENEEA. The V segment lost 6 bases and the J segment 2 bases; nucleotides outside the gene matches: 11. The CDR3 consists of 17 residues.

This TCR came from a man aged 35-49 years who had recovered from COVID-19. Sequencing used PBMCs or T cells enriched from blood (not recorded which). The chain carries TRBV11-3 and TRBJ2-3; 10 bases fit TRBD2. Written as DNA, the CDR3 is TGTGCCAGCAGTATTGGGGGGCTAGCGGGGGACACAGATACGCAGTATTTT. It codes for CASSIGGLAGDTDTQYF.